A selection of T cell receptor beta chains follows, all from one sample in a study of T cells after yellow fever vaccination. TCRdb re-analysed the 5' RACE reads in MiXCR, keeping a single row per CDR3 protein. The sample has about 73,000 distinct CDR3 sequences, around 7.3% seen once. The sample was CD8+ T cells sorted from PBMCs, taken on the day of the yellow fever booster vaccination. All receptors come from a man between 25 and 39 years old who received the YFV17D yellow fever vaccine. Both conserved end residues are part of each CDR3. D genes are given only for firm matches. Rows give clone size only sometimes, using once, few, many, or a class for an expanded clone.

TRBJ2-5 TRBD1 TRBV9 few CASSPTQQGVQETQYF TGTGCCAGCAGCCCGACCCAGCAGGGGGTCCAAGAGACCCAGTACTTC
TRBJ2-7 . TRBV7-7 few CASSVGALHEQYF TGTGCTAGCAGCGTAGGGGCCCTCCACGAGCAGTACTTC
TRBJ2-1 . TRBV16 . CASSQSTDEQFF TGTGCCAGCAGCCAATCCACAGATGAGCAGTTCTTC
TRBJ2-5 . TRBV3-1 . CASSQDQRLLGTLETQYF TGTGCCAGCAGCCAAGATCAGCGCTTACTAGGTACTCTGGAGACCCAGTACTTC
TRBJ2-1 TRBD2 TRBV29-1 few CSVELREGLYYNEQFF TGCAGCGTTGAACTTCGGGAGGGCCTCTACTACAATGAGCAGTTCTTC
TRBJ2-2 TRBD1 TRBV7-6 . CASSLTVTRGITGELFF TGTGCCAGCAGCTTAACGGTGACCAGGGGGATTACCGGGGAGCTGTTTTTT
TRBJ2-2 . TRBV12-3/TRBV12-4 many CASSLGDGELFF TGTGCCAGCAGTTTAGGTGATGGGGAGCTGTTTTTT
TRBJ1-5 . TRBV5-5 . CASGPGGFCYQPQHF TGTGCCAGCGGCCCCGGGGGGTTCTGCTATCAGCCCCAGCATTTT
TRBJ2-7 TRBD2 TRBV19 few CASSPGRGSHYEQYF TGTGCCAGTAGCCCCGGGAGGGGCAGTCACTACGAGCAGTACTTC
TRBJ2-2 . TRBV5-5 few CASSLVATGELFF TGTGCCAGCAGCTTGGTAGCAACCGGGGAGCTGTTTTTT
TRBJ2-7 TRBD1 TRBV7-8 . CASSLNRGPYEQYF TGTGCCAGCAGCCTTAACAGGGGCCCTTACGAGCAGTACTTC
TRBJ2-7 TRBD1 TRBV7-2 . CASSTGTGDYEQYF TGTGCCAGCAGTACAGGGACAGGGGACTACGAGCAGTACTTC
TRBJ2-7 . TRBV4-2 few CASSPGATYEQSF TGTGCCAGCAGCCCCGGGGCCACCTACGAGCAGTCCTTC
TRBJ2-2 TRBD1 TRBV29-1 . CSVDRGEGNTGELFF TGCAGCGTAGACAGGGGGGAAGGGAACACCGGGGAGCTGTTTTTT
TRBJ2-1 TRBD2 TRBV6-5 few CASSTSGRDYEQFF TGTGCCAGCAGTACTAGCGGGAGGGATTATGAGCAGTTCTTC
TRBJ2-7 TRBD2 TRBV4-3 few CASSQDYTSGAGEQYF TGCGCCAGCAGCCAAGATTACACTAGCGGGGCCGGCGAGCAGTACTTC
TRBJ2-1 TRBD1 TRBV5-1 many CASSGEGQGSYNEQFF TGCGCCAGCAGCGGCGAGGGACAGGGCTCCTACAATGAGCAGTTCTTC
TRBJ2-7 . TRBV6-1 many CASRDPLSYEQYF TGTGCCAGCAGAGATCCTCTCTCCTACGAGCAGTACTTC
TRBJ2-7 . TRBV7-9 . CASSYGGRQTYEQYF TGTGCCAGCAGCTACGGAGGACGGCAGACCTACGAGCAGTACTTC
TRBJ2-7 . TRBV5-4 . CASSGSGLGEQYF TGTGCCAGCAGCGGGAGCGGGCTGGGCGAGCAGTACTTC
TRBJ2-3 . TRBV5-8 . CASTQGNRPGTDTQYF TGTGCCAGCACCCAGGGTAACAGGCCCGGCACAGATACGCAGTATTTT
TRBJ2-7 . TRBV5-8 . CASSLRTDALIYEQYF TGTGCCAGCAGCTTGAGAACCGACGCCCTGATCTACGAGCAGTACTTC
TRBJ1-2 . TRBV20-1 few CSARDQTTYGYTF TGCAGTGCTAGAGATCAGACAACCTATGGCTACACCTTC
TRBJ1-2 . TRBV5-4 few CASSRFGQIDGYTF TGTGCCAGCAGCCGGTTTGGACAGATCGATGGCTACACCTTC
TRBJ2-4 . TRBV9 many CASSVGLAGDFHQYF TGTGCCAGCAGCGTAGGGCTAGCTGGGGACTTTCACCAGTACTTC
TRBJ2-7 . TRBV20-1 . CSARPIGLALYEQYF TGCAGTGCTAGGCCCATCGGGCTAGCGCTCTACGAGCAGTACTTC
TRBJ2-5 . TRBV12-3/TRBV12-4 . CASSLIGTGDLETQYF TGTGCCAGCAGTTTGATTGGGACTGGGGATTTAGAGACCCAGTACTTC
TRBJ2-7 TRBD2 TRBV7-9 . CASSDDSAGGWSYEQYF TGTGCCAGCAGCGACGACTCAGCGGGAGGATGGTCCTACGAGCAGTACTTC
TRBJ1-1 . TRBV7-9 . CASPLGGNHMNTEAFF TGTGCCAGCCCTCTGGGGGGGAACCACATGAACACTGAAGCTTTCTTT
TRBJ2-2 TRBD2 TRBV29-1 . CSVVSGYTGELFF TGCAGCGTTGTTAGCGGGTACACCGGGGAGCTGTTTTTT
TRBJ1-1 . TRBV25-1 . CASSLLGRGIEAFF TGTGCCAGCAGTCTCCTAGGAAGGGGTATTGAAGCTTTCTTT
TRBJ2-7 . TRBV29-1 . CSVVQGFGYEQYF TGCAGCGTTGTTCAAGGGTTCGGTTACGAGCAGTACTTC
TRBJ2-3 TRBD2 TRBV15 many CATSNNRGRAGDTQYF TGTGCCACCAGCAATAACCGCGGGAGGGCCGGAGATACGCAGTATTTT
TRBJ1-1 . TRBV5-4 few CASSLGQVDTEAFF TGTGCCAGCAGCTTGGGACAGGTCGACACTGAAGCTTTCTTT
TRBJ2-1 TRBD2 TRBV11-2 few CASTLAALGNEQFF TGTGCCAGCACCCTAGCGGCCCTGGGGAATGAGCAGTTCTTC
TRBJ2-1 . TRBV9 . CASSGGHLSYNEQFF TGTGCCAGCAGCGGGGGGCATCTCTCCTACAATGAGCAGTTCTTC
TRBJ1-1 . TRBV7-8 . CASSLGALGDFF TGTGCCAGCAGCTTAGGAGCTCTAGGGGATTTCTTT
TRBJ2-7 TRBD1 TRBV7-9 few CASSSSRDRPYEQYF TGTGCCAGCAGCTCATCCCGGGACAGGCCTTACGAGCAGTACTTC
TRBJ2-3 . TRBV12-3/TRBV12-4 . CASSSTTGTDTQYF TGTGCCAGCAGTTCAACCACAGGGACAGATACGCAGTATTTT
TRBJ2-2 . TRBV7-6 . CASRVGGELFF TGTGCCAGCAGGGTAGGGGGGGAGCTGTTTTTT
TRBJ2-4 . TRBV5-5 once CASSPGRTYIQYF TGTGCCAGCAGCCCGGGACGGACATACATTCAGTACTTC
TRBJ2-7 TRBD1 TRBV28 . CASSLNRDRVPYEQYF TGTGCCAGCAGTCTGAATCGGGACAGGGTACCCTACGAGCAGTACTTC
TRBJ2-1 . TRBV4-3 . CASSRGHYNNEQFF TGCGCCAGCAGTCGGGGACACTATAACAATGAGCAGTTCTTC
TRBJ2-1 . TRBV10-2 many CASSGTDSFYEQFF TGCGCCAGCAGCGGGACGGACTCTTTCTATGAGCAGTTCTTC
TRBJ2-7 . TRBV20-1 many CSAITRGREQYF TGCAGTGCCATAACCCGGGGGAGGGAGCAGTACTTC
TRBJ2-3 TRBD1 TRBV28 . CTIRQGSTDTQYF TGTACGATTAGACAGGGGAGCACAGATACGCAGTATTTT
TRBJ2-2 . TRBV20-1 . CSARDLMASWTGELFF TGCAGTGCTAGAGATCTTATGGCTAGCTGGACCGGGGAGCTGTTTTTT